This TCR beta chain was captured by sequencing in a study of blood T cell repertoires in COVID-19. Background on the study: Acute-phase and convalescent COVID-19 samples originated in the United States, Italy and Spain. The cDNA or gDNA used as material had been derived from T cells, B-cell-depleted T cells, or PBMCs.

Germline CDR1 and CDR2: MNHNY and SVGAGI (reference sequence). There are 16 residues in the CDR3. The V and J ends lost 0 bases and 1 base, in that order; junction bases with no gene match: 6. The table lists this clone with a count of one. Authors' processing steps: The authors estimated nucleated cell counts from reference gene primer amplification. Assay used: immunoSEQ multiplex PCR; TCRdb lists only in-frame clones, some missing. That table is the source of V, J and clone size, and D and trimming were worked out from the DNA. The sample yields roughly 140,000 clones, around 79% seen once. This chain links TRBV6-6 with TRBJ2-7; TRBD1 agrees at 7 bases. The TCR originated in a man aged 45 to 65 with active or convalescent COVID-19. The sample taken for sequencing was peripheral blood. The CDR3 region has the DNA TGTGCCAGCAGTTACTCAGGGACAGTCTTATCCTACGAGCAGTACTTC. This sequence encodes CASSYSGTVLSYEQYF.